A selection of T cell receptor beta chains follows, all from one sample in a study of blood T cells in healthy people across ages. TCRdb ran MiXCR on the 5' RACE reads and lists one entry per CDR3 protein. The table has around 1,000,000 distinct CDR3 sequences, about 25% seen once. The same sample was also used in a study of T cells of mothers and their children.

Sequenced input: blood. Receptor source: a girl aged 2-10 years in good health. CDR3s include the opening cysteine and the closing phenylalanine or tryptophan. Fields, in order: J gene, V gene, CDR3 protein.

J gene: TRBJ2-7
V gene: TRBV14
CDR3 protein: CASSATGTGILYF

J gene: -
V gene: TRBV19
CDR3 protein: CACSTRGETQYF

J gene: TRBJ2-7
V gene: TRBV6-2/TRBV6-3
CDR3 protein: CASTLTGPSSYEQYF

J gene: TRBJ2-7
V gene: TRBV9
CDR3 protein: CASSVVGDSYEQYF

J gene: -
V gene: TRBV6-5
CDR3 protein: CASRLADYYEQYF

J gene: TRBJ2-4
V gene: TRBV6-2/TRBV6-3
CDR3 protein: CASSFPSNIQYF

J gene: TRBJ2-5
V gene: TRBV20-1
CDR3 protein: CSARTGEQETQYF

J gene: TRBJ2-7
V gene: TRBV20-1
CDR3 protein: CSARDGGPRETQYF

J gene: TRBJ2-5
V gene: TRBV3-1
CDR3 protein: CASSQRDMETQYF

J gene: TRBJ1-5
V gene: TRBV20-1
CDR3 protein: CSARVYQPQHF

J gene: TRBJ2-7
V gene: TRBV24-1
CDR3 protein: CATSDGTAYEQYF

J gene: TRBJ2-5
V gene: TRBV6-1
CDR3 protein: CASSEGTGGDETQYF

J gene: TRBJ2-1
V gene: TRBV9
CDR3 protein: CASSVYSSYNEQFF

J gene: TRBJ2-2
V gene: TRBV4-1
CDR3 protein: CASSHGDPRTGELFF

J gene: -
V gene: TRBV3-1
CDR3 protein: CASSLLQGEGSYNEQFF